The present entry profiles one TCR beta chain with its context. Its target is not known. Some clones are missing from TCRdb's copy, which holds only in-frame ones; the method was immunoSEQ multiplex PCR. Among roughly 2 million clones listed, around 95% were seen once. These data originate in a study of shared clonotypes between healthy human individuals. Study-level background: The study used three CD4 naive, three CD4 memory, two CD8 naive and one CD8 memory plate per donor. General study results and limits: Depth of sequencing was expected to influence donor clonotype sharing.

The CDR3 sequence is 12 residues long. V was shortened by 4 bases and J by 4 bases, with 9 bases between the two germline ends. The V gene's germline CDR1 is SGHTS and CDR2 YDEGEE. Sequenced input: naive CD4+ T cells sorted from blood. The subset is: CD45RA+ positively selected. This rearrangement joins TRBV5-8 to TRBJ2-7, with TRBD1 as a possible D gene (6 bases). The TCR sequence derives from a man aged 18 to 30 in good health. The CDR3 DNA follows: TGTGCCAGCAGCATCGACAGGTACGAGCAGTACTTC. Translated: CASSIDRYEQYF.